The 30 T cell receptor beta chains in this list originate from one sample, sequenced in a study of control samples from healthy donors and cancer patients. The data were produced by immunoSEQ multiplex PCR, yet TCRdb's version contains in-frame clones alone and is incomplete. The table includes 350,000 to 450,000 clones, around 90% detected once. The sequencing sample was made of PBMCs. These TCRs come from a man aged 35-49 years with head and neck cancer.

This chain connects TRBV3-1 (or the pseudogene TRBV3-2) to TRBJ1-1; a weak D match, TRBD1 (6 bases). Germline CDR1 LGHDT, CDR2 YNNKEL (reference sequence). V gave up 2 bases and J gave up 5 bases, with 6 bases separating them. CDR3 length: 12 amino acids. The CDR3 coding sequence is TGTGCCAGCAGCCAAAGGGGGACTGAAGCTTTCTTT. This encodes CASSQRGTEAFF.

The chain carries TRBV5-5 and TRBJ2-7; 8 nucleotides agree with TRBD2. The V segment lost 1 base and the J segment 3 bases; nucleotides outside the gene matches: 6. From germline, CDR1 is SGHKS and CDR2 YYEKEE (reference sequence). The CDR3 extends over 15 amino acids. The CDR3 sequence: CASSLSGLADYEQYF. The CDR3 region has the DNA TGTGCCAGCAGCTTGTCCGGACTAGCAGACTACGAGCAGTACTTC.

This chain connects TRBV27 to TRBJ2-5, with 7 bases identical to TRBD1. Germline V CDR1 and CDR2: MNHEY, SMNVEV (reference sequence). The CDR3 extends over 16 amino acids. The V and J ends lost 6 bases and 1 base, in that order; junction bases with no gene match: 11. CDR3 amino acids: CASSDDRAPVQETQYF. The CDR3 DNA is TGTGCCAGCAGCGATGACAGGGCCCCCGTCCAAGAGACCCAGTACTTC.

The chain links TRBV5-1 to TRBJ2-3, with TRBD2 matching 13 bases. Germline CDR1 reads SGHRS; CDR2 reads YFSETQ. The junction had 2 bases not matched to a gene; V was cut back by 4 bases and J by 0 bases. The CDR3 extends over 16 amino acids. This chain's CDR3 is CASSQGLAGSTDTQYF. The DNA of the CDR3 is TGCGCCAGCAGCCAGGGACTAGCGGGGAGCACAGATACGCAGTATTTT.

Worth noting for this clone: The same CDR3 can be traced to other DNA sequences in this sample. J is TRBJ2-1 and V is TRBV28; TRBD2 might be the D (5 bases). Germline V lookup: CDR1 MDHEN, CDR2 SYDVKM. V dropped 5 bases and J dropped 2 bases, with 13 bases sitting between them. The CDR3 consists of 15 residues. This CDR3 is CASSPGGRTYNEQFF. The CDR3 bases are TGTGCCAGCAGTCCCGGAGGCCGAACCTACAATGAGCAGTTCTTC.

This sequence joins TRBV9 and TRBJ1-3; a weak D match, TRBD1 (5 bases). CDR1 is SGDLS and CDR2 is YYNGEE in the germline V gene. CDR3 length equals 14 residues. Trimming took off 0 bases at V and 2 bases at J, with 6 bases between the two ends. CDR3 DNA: TGTGCCAGCAGCGTAGGGGGGACTGGAAACACCATATATTTT. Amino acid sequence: CASSVGGTGNTIYF.

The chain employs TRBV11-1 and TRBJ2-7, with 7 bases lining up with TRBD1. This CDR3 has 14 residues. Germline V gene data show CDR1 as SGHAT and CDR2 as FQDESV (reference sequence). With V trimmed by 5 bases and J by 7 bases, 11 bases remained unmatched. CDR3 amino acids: CASSPTTGFGEQYF. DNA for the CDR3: TGTGCCAGCAGCCCAACGACAGGGTTTGGGGAGCAGTACTTC.

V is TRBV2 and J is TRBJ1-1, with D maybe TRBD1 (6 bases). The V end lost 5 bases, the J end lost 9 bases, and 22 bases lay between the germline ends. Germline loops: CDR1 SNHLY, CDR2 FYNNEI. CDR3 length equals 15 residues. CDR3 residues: CASSSDMNSGTQAFF. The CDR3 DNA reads TGTGCCAGCAGTTCTGACATGAATTCCGGGACACAAGCTTTCTTT. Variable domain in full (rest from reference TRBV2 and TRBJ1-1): EPEVTQTPSHQVTQMGQEVILRCVPISNHLYFYWYRQILGQKVEFLVSFYNNEISEKSEIFDDQFSVERPDGSNFTLKIRSTKLEDSAMYFCASSSDMNSGTQAFFGQGTRLTVV.

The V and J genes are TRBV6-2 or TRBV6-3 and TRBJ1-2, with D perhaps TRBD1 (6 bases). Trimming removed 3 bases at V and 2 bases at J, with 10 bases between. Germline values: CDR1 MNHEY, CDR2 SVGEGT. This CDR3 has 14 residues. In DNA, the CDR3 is TGTGCCAGCAGTTATCAGGGGATCAACTATGGCTACACCTTC. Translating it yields CASSYQGINYGYTF.

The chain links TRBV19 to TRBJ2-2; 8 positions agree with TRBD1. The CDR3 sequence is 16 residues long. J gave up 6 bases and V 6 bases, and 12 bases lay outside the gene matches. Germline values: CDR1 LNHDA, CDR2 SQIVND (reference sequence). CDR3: CASSEYRGSLSGELFF. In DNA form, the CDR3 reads TGTGCCAGTAGCGAATACAGGGGGTCTTTATCCGGGGAGCTGTTTTTT.

This CDR3 reads CASSYAGTVYEQYF. The CDR3 nucleotides are TGCGCCAGCAGCTATGCCGGGACAGTCTACGAGCAGTACTTC. The V call is TRBV5-1, the J call TRBJ2-7; 7 nucleotides agree with TRBD1. V shed 3 bases, J shed 3 bases, and the junction held 6 bases outside the gene matches. This CDR3 region has 14 residues. The germline V gene encodes CDR1 SGHRS and CDR2 YFSETQ.

CDR3 sequence reads: CATRRRGESYEQYF. The CDR3 DNA follows: TGTGCCACCCGACGCAGGGGTGAATCCTACGAGCAGTACTTC. This rearrangement joins TRBV19 to TRBJ2-7, with D perhaps TRBD1 (6 bases). Trimming removed 10 bases at V and 1 base at J, with 17 bases between. The germline V gene has CDR1 LNHDA and CDR2 SQIVND (reference sequence). The CDR3 is made up of 14 amino acids.

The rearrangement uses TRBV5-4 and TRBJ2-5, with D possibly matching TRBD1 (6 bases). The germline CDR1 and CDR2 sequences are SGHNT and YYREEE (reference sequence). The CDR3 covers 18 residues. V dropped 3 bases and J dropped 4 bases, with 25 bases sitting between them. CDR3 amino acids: CASSSDVHRASVAETQYF. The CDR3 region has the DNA TGTGCCAGCAGCTCGGATGTACACAGGGCCAGCGTCGCAGAGACCCAGTACTTC.

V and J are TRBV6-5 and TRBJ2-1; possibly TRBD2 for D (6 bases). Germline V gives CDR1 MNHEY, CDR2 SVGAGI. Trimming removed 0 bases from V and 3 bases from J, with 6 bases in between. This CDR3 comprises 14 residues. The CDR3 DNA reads TGTGCCAGCAGTTACTCGGGACTCTACAATGAGCAGTTCTTC. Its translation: CASSYSGLYNEQFF.

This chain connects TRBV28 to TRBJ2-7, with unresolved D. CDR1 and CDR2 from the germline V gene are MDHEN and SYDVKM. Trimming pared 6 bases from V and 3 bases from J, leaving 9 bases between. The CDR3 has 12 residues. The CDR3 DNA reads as TGTGCCAGCAGCAAAGGGTACTACGAGCAGTACTTC. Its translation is CASSKGYYEQYF.

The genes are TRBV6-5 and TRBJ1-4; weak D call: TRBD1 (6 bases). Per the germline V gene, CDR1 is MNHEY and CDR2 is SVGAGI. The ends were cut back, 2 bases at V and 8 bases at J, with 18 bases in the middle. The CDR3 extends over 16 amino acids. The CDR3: CASSYGGAGVAEKLFF. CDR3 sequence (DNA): TGTGCCAGCAGTTACGGGGGCGCCGGAGTTGCGGAAAAACTGTTTTTT.

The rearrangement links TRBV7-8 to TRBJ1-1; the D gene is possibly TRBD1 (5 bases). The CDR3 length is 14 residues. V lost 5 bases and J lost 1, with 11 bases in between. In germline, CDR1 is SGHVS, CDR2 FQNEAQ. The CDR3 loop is CASSAPGGNTEAFF. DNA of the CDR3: TGTGCCAGCAGCGCTCCCGGGGGGAACACTGAAGCTTTCTTT.

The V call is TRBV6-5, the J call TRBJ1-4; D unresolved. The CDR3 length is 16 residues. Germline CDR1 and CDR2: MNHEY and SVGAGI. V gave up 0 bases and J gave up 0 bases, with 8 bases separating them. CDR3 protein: CASSYSGRPTNEKLFF. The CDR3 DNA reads TGTGCCAGCAGTTACTCGGGCAGACCAACTAATGAAAAACTGTTTTTT.

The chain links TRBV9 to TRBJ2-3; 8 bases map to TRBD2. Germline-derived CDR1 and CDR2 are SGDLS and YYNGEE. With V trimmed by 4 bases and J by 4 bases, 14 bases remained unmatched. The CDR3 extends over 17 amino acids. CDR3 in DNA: TGTGCCAGCAGCCAGTTCTTGGCGGGGGGTGGGGCAGATACGCAGTATTTT. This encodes CASSQFLAGGGADTQYF.

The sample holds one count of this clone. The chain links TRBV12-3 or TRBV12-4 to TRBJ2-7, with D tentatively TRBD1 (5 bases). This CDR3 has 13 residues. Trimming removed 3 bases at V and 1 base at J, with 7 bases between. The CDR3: CASSFQGSYEQYF. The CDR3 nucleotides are TGTGCCAGCAGTTTTCAGGGATCCTACGAGCAGTACTTC.

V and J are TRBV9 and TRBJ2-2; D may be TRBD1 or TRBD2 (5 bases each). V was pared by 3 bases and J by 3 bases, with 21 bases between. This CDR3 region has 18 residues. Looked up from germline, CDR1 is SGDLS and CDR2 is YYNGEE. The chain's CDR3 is CASSGRGREEIDTGELFF. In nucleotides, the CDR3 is TGTGCCAGCAGCGGACGGGGCAGGGAAGAAATCGACACCGGGGAGCTGTTTTTT.

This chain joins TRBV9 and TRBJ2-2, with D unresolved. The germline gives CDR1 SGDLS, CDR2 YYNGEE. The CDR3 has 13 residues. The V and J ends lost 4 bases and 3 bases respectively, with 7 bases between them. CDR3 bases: TGTGCCAGCAGCCTCAGGTACACCGGGGAGCTGTTTTTT. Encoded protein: CASSLRYTGELFF.

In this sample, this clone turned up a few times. The CDR3 DNA sequence: TGTGCCAGCAGCTTCCAGGGGCCCAACACTGAAGCTTTCTTT. This encodes CASSFQGPNTEAFF. V gene TRBV7-3 combines with J gene TRBJ1-1, with D possibly being TRBD1 (6 bases). The V gene lost 3 bases and the J gene lost 2 bases, with 10 bases spanning the gap. This CDR3 is built from 14 residues. CDR1 and CDR2 from the germline V gene are SGHTA and FQGTGA.

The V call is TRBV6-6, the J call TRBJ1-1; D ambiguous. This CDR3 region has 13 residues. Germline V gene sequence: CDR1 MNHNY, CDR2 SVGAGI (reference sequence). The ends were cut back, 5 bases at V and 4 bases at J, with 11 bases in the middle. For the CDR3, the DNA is TGTGCCAGCAGTGCGGCGCTGGGCACTGAAGCTTTCTTT. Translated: CASSAALGTEAFF.

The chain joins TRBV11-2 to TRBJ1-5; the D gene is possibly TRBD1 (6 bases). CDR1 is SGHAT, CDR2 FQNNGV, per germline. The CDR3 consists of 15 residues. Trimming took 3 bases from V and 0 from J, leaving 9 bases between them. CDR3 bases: TGTGCCAGCAGCTTGGGACATAATAGCAATCAGCCCCAGCATTTT. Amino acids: CASSLGHNSNQPQHF.

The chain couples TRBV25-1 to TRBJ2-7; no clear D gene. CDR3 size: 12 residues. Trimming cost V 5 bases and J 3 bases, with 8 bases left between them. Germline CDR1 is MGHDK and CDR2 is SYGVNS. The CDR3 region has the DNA TGTGCCAGCAGTCTTGACCACTACGAGCAGTACTTC. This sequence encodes CASSLDHYEQYF.

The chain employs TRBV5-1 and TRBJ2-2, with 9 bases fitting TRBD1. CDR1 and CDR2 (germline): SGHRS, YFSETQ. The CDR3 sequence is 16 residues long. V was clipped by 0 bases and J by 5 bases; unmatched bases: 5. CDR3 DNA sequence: TGCGCCAGCAGCTTGGCCGGACAGGGGAGGACCGGGGAGCTGTTTTTT. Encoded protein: CASSLAGQGRTGELFF. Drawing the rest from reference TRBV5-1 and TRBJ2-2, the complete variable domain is KAGVTQTPRYLIKTRGQQVTLSCSPISGHRSVSWYQQTPGQGLQFLFEYFSETQRNKGNFPGRFSGRQFSNSRSEMNVSTLELGDSALYLCASSLAGQGRTGELFFGEGSRLTVL.

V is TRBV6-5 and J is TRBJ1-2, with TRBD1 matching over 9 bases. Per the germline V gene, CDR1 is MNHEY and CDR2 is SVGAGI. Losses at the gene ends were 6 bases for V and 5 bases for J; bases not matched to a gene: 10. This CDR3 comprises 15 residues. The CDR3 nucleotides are TGTGCCAGCAGCGCCACTTGGACAGGGGAGTATGGCTACACCTTC. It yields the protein CASSATWTGEYGYTF.

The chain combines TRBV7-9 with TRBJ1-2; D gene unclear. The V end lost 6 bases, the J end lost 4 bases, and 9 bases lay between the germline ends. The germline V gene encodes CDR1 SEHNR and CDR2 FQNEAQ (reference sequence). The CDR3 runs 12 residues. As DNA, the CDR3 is TGTGCCAGCAGACCAAGTTCCTATGGCTACACCTTC. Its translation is CASRPSSYGYTF. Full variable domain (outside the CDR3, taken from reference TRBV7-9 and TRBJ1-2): DTGVSQNPRHKITKRGQNVTFRCDPISEHNRLYWYRQTLGQGPEFLTYFQNEAQLEKSRLLSDRFSAERPKGSFSTLEIQRTEQGDSAMYLCASRPSSYGYTFGSGTRLTVV.

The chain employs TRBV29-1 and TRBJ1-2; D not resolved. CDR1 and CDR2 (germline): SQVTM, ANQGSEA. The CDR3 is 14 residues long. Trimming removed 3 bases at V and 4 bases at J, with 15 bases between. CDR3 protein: CSVDSSSSIYGYTF. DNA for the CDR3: TGCAGCGTTGATTCTTCCTCCTCCATCTATGGCTACACCTTC.